This entry lists 25 T cell receptor beta chains sequenced from one sample in a study of brain T cells in children with intractable seizures. Time point specified: blood from clinic visit 5 months post-surgery; TSC patient then seizure free. Profiled with immunoSEQ multiplex PCR; TCRdb holds only in-frame clones, not every one. The sample has hundreds of thousands of clones; over 85% are singletons. Here the sequenced sample was peripheral blood, taken 4 to 5 months after surgery. The receptor set was obtained from a boy in the first two years of life with tuberous sclerosis and intractable seizures.

The chain combines TRBV9 with TRBJ2-5; D gene uncertain. Germline V gives CDR1 SGDLS, CDR2 YYNGEE. The germline V and J ends were trimmed by 3 bases and 5 bases, with 14 bases remaining between them. This CDR3 has 14 amino acids. The CDR3 DNA sequence: TGTGCCAGCAGCGCCCCCGGACGTGGGGAGACCCAGTACTTC. Amino acids: CASSAPGRGETQYF.

J is TRBJ2-5 and V is TRBV6-1; a weak D match, TRBD1 (6 bases). Per the germline V gene, CDR1 is MNHNS and CDR2 is SASEGT. Trimming stripped 2 bases from V and 4 bases from J, with 20 bases between. The CDR3 runs 17 residues. The CDR3 is CASSELFLGPQGETQYF. CDR3 nucleotide sequence: TGTGCCAGCAGTGAATTGTTCCTGGGCCCACAGGGAGAGACCCAGTACTTC.

J is TRBJ2-1 and V is TRBV12-3 or TRBV12-4; D may be TRBD1 (5 bases). This CDR3 region has 13 residues. V gave up 5 bases and J gave up 10 bases, with 15 bases separating them. CDR3 nucleotides: TGTGCCAGCAGTATTTCTCAGGGCGGAGAGCAGTTCTTC. Amino acid sequence: CASSISQGGEQFF.

The V and J genes are TRBV30 and TRBJ2-1, with D possibly matching TRBD2 (5 bases). CDR1 GTSNPN and CDR2 SVGIG come from the germline V gene (reference sequence). V was trimmed by 4 bases and J by 3 bases, leaving 16 bases between them. CDR3 length: 15 amino acids. The CDR3, as DNA: TGTGCCTGGAAGCTTGGCGGGTCTTTCTACAATGAGCAGTTCTTC. Residues: CAWKLGGSFYNEQFF.

This sequence joins TRBV30 and TRBJ1-1, with D tentatively TRBD1 (6 bases). Trimming cost V 3 bases and J 6 bases, with 11 bases left between them. The CDR3 is made up of 12 amino acids. The V gene's germline CDR1 is GTSNPN and CDR2 SVGIG (reference sequence). The CDR3 bases are TGTGCCTGGAGAGATGACAGGCCTGAAGCTTTCTTT. Its protein product is CAWRDDRPEAFF. The full variable domain, in which reference TRBV30 and TRBJ1-1 provide the parts outside the CDR3, is SQTIHQWPATLVQPVGSPLSLECTVEGTSNPNLYWYRQAAGRGLQLLFYSVGIGQISSEVPQNLSASRPQDRQFILSSKKLLLSDSGFYLCAWRDDRPEAFFGQGTRLTVV.

The V and J genes are TRBV19 and TRBJ1-1; D not certain. In germline, CDR1 is LNHDA, CDR2 SQIVND (reference sequence). The V gene lost 1 base and the J gene lost 10 bases, with 13 bases spanning the gap. The CDR3 runs 13 residues. Here the CDR3 DNA reads TGTGCCAGTAGTATAGCGGGGTCGGGAGTAGCTTTCTTT. As protein: CASSIAGSGVAFF.

This chain connects TRBV11-3 to TRBJ1-1; D remains unclear. Germline V gives CDR1 SGHNT, CDR2 YENEEA. This CDR3 contains 13 residues. The V gene lost 4 bases and the J gene lost 2 bases, with 8 bases spanning the gap. The CDR3 loop reads CASSSDTNTEAFF. The CDR3 bases are TGTGCCAGCAGCTCCGACACTAACACTGAAGCTTTCTTT.

The V and J genes are TRBV6-5 and TRBJ2-1; D may be TRBD1 (6 bases). V lost 2 bases, J lost 0 bases, and 11 bases lay in between. Germline V gene data show CDR1 as MNHEY and CDR2 as SVGAGI. This CDR3 is built from 16 residues. This CDR3 is CASSYAYRASYNEQFF. CDR3 DNA: TGTGCCAGCAGTTACGCGTACAGGGCCTCCTACAATGAGCAGTTCTTC.

The V call is TRBV11-3, the J call TRBJ2-7; D ambiguous. The CDR3 extends over 13 amino acids. Germline V CDR1 and CDR2: SGHNT, YENEEA. Trimming removed 4 bases at V and 0 bases at J, with 7 bases between. As DNA, the CDR3 is TGTGCCAGCAGCTCAGGCAGCTCCTACGAGCAGTACTTC. Translated, it gives CASSSGSSYEQYF.

The V and J genes are TRBV7-9 and TRBJ2-3, with unresolved D. CDR1 is SEHNR and CDR2 is FQNEAQ in the germline V gene (reference sequence). V dropped 4 bases and J dropped 4 bases, with 6 bases sitting between them. The CDR3 runs 12 residues. The CDR3 sequence is CASSWVPDTQYF. The CDR3 region has the DNA TGTGCCAGCAGCTGGGTCCCAGATACGCAGTATTTT.

This clone was seen more than once but under ten times. This chain uses TRBV6-6 with TRBJ1-2; D may be TRBD1 (6 bases). V lost 4 bases and J lost 4, with 13 bases in between. The length of the CDR3 is 14 residues. CDR1 is MNHNY and CDR2 is SVGAGI in the germline V gene (reference sequence). The DNA for the CDR3 is TGTGCCAGCAGTTTCACGGACAGCTCCTATGGCTACACCTTC. It specifies CASSFTDSSYGYTF.

The chain links TRBV28 to TRBJ1-1; D is unclear. V dropped 1 base and J dropped 1 base, with 7 bases sitting between them. The V gene's germline CDR1 is MDHEN and CDR2 SYDVKM. This CDR3 spans 14 amino acids. The chain's CDR3 is CASSLYVENTEAFF. The CDR3 bases are TGTGCCAGCAGTTTATATGTGGAGAACACTGAAGCTTTCTTT.

The V call is TRBV4-1, the J call TRBJ2-1; either TRBD1 or TRBD2 may fit D (6 bases each). Trimming shortened V by 2 bases and J by 6 bases, and 14 bases separated the two germline ends. Germline assignment: CDR1 MGHRA and CDR2 YSYEKL. CDR3 size: 15 residues. Here the CDR3 DNA reads TGCGCCAGCAGCCAAAGGGGGGACCCCCCCAATGAGCAGTTCTTC. Translating gives CASSQRGDPPNEQFF.

The CDR3 DNA reads as TGTGCCAGCAGAATGACAGGCCCCTACGAGCAGTACTTC. It translates to CASRMTGPYEQYF. The V call is TRBV12-3 or TRBV12-4, the J call TRBJ2-7, with D possibly being TRBD1 (6 bases). Trimming stripped 6 bases from V and 2 bases from J, with 11 bases between. The CDR3 runs to 13 residues.

V and J are TRBV24-1 and TRBJ2-1; 8 bases map to TRBD2. After removal of 9 bases from V and 4 bases from J, the junction contained 7 bases not matched to a gene. The CDR3 is made up of 14 amino acids. Germline loops: CDR1 KGHDR, CDR2 SFDVKD. The CDR3 DNA sequence: TGTGCCACCGGGGCGGGGGGAGAATACAATGAGCAGTTCTTC. It encodes CATGAGGEYNEQFF.

The V gene is TRBV20-1, the J gene TRBJ2-7; TRBD1 agrees at 7 bases. This CDR3 region has 11 residues. V gave up 4 bases and J gave up 3 bases; unmatched junction bases: 0. Germline CDR1 is DFQATT and CDR2 is SNEGSKA (reference sequence). CDR3 sequence reads: CSATGGYEQYF. The CDR3 coding sequence is TGCAGTGCTACAGGGGGCTACGAGCAGTACTTC.

The rearrangement uses TRBV6-5 and TRBJ2-5, with D possibly matching TRBD2 (6 bases). The V end was cut by 3 bases, the J end by 4 bases, with 9 bases between. The germline CDR1 and CDR2 sequences are MNHEY and SVGAGI. The CDR3 runs 13 residues. As DNA, the CDR3 is TGTGCCAGCAGTTATGGAGGGCGAGAGACCCAGTACTTC. It encodes CASSYGGRETQYF.

The chain links TRBV29-1 to TRBJ2-3; 7 bases align to TRBD2. CDR1 SQVTM and CDR2 ANQGSEA come from the germline V gene. The trim removed 7 bases at V and 1 base at J, leaving 8 bases unmatched. This CDR3 is built from 14 residues. The DNA of the CDR3 is TGCAGCGCCGGAACTAGCGAGGGCACAGATACGCAGTATTTT. Translating it yields CSAGTSEGTDTQYF.

The rearrangement joins TRBV9 to TRBJ1-1; D might be TRBD1 (5 bases). This CDR3 spans 16 amino acids. V lost 0 bases, J lost 3 bases, and 15 bases lay in between. Germline V gives CDR1 SGDLS, CDR2 YYNGEE. The CDR3 loop reads CASSVDPGRGYTEAFF. CDR3 DNA sequence: TGTGCCAGCAGCGTAGACCCAGGGAGGGGATACACTGAAGCTTTCTTT.

The V call is TRBV19, the J call TRBJ2-3, with a tentative D call TRBD2 (5 bases). Trimming removed 4 bases from V and 5 bases from J, with 13 bases in between. The CDR3 consists of 14 residues. Germline assignment: CDR1 LNHDA and CDR2 SQIVND (reference sequence). The CDR3 sequence: CASSTILSGDTQYF. CDR3 DNA sequence: TGTGCCAGTAGTACGATCCTAAGCGGAGATACGCAGTATTTT.

CDR3 in DNA: TGCGCCAGCAGTGACTTAACCGGGACTAGCGGGAGTAAAACCTACAATGAGCAGTTCTTC. Translation gives CASSDLTGTSGSKTYNEQFF. The V call is TRBV10-1, the J call TRBJ2-1; 14 positions match TRBD2. The germline gives CDR1 WNHNN, CDR2 SYGVQD (reference sequence). V lost 3 bases, J lost 2 bases, and 12 bases stayed unmatched. This CDR3 comprises 20 residues.

The chain links TRBV24-1 to TRBJ2-1, with 10 nucleotides matching TRBD1. Germline CDR1 reads KGHDR; CDR2 reads SFDVKD. Losses at the gene ends were 5 bases for V and 3 bases for J; bases not matched to a gene: 3. This CDR3 comprises 15 residues. The DNA for the CDR3 is TGTGCCACCAGTGCTCGGACAGGGGGCTACAATGAGCAGTTCTTC. Translation: CATSARTGGYNEQFF.

The chain joins TRBV4-1 to TRBJ2-1, with 11 bases lining up with TRBD2. The trim removed 0 bases at V and 10 bases at J, leaving 11 bases unmatched. The germline gives CDR1 MGHRA, CDR2 YSYEKL. The CDR3 loop spans 17 amino acids. CDR3 sequence reads: CASSQEAVAGGPGEQFF. As DNA, the CDR3 is TGCGCCAGCAGCCAAGAGGCGGTAGCGGGGGGGCCGGGCGAGCAGTTCTTC.

This clone was recorded once. The chain has TRBV12-3 or TRBV12-4 and TRBJ1-4; D remains unclear. V lost 8 bases and J lost 4, with 11 bases in between. This CDR3 spans 13 amino acids. CDR3 nucleotide sequence: TGTGCCAGCCAGCGAAACCGTAATGAAAAACTGTTTTTT. Translation gives CASQRNRNEKLFF.

The V call is TRBV29-1, the J call TRBJ1-4, with TRBD1 matching 9 bases. The CDR3 loop spans 15 amino acids. The germline V gene has CDR1 SQVTM and CDR2 ANQGSEA. Trimming cost V 4 bases and J 3 bases; bases outside gene matches: 6. DNA of the CDR3: TGCAGCGTTGGAACAGGGGGCTCGTCTAATGAAAAACTGTTTTTT. Encoded protein: CSVGTGGSSNEKLFF.